This paragraph reports one T cell receptor (beta chain). This record comes from a study of cytomegalovirus exposure and HLA in healthy donors. A multiplex PCR was run with 60 Vbeta primers and 13 Jbeta primers. Sequencing was performed with immunoSEQ multiplex PCR; in TCRdb, only in-frame clones are kept and a portion is missing. In the table there are approximately 180,000 clones, around 74% of which are singletons. The V gene's germline CDR1 is MNHEY and CDR2 SVGAGI. V lost 8 bases and J lost 3, with 17 bases in between. The CDR3 consists of 14 residues. The specimen was PBMCs. This receptor was identified in a male donor in good health and CMV-seronegative. V is TRBV6-5 and J is TRBJ2-7, with D tentatively TRBD2 (6 bases). Here the CDR3 DNA reads TGTGCCAGCGGTACGGGGGACCGAAGCTACGAGCAGTACTTC. Translated, it gives CASGTGDRSYEQYF.